This entry lists 27 T cell receptor beta chains sequenced from one sample in a study of blood T cell repertoires in COVID-19. Data came from immunoSEQ multiplex PCR; TCRdb stores just in-frame clones and leaves some out. The sample consists of about 14,000 clones, 73% of them appearing once. The sequenced sample was peripheral blood. These receptors were taken from a boy younger than 10 with active or convalescent COVID-19.

This chain links TRBV6-5 with TRBJ2-4; D may be TRBD2 (6 bases). CDR3 length: 14 residues. V was cut by 0 bases and J by 6 bases, with 9 bases left in between. CDR1 and CDR2 (germline): MNHEY, SVGAGI. The CDR3 loop is CASSYSSGGNIQYF. CDR3 DNA: TGTGCCAGCAGTTACTCTTCCGGGGGAAACATTCAGTACTTC.

The V call is TRBV5-1, the J call TRBJ2-5; no definite D call. The CDR3 runs to 11 residues. V was cut by 1 base and J by 7 bases, with 5 bases left in between. Germline lookup yields CDR1 SGHRS and CDR2 YFSETQ. The CDR3 region is CASSLLGTQYF. The CDR3, as DNA: TGCGCCAGCAGCTTGCTCGGGACCCAGTACTTC. The variable domain in full, completed from reference TRBV5-1 and TRBJ2-5, reads KAGVTQTPRYLIKTRGQQVTLSCSPISGHRSVSWYQQTPGQGLQFLFEYFSETQRNKGNFPGRFSGRQFSNSRSEMNVSTLELGDSALYLCASSLLGTQYFGPGTRLLVL.

V gene TRBV6-1 combines with J gene TRBJ1-3; D uncertain. Germline V CDR1 and CDR2: MNHNS, SASEGT. V was clipped by 3 bases and J by 0 bases, with 9 bases between them. The CDR3 runs to 15 residues. The CDR3 region has the DNA TGTGCCAGCAGTGATTCGGGTTCCTCTGGAAACACCATATATTTT. It codes for CASSDSGSSGNTIYF.

This clone was picked up a small number of times. This chain connects TRBV6-5 to TRBJ2-2; no clear D. V lost 5 bases, J lost 4 bases, and 8 bases lay in between. Germline lookup yields CDR1 MNHEY and CDR2 SVGAGI. CDR3 length: 13 residues. The CDR3 DNA follows: TGTGCCAGCAGTCCGACTCCCACCGGGGAGCTGTTTTTT. Translated: CASSPTPTGELFF.

The V and J genes are TRBV7-8 and TRBJ2-7; 9 bases agree with TRBD1. Germline assignment: CDR1 SGHVS and CDR2 FQNEAQ. This CDR3 is 14 amino acids long. V dropped 3 bases and J dropped 5; count of bases not matched to a gene: 5. Here the CDR3 reads CASSFRQGVNEQYF. In DNA, the CDR3 is TGTGCCAGCAGCTTCAGACAGGGGGTCAACGAGCAGTACTTC.

This chain joins TRBV19 and TRBJ1-1, with D perhaps matching TRBD1 (5 bases). Trimming took 4 bases from V and 2 from J, leaving 8 bases between them. Germline loops: CDR1 LNHDA, CDR2 SQIVND (reference sequence). The CDR3 consists of 13 residues. CDR3 sequence reads: CASSSQGNTEAFF. CDR3 in DNA: TGTGCCAGTAGTAGTCAGGGTAACACTGAAGCTTTCTTT.

The chain couples TRBV30 to TRBJ2-7; D may be TRBD2 (5 bases). Trimming pared 1 base from V and 4 bases from J, leaving 29 bases between. This CDR3 has 19 amino acids. The germline V gene encodes CDR1 GTSNPN and CDR2 SVGIG (reference sequence). CDR3 DNA: TGTGCCTGGAGTGGGTCACAGATTTTTATGAAGAGGGAACGTTACGAGCAGTACTTC. This encodes CAWSGSQIFMKRERYEQYF.

This clone was counted only a few times. This chain joins TRBV5-1 and TRBJ1-1; no reliable D call. V lost 2 bases, J lost 3 bases, and 8 bases lay in between. Germline V gene lookup returns CDR1 SGHRS and CDR2 YFSETQ. This CDR3 region has 13 residues. The DNA for the CDR3 is TGCGCCAGCAGCTTAATGGAGTACACTGAAGCTTTCTTT. This translates into CASSLMEYTEAFF.

V gene TRBV18 combines with J gene TRBJ1-2; 9 bases align to TRBD1. Germline lookup yields CDR1 KGHSH and CDR2 LQKENI. CDR3 length: 14 residues. J gave up 8 bases and V 6 bases, and 10 bases lay outside the gene matches. The CDR3 DNA sequence: TGTGCCAGCTCGGGCGGGACAGGGAAGGACGGCTACACCTTC. Translating it yields CASSGGTGKDGYTF.

The table lists this clone with a few counts. The chain couples TRBV29-1 to TRBJ2-7; 10 positions match TRBD1. V gave up 3 bases and J gave up 6 bases; unmatched junction bases: 8. Germline lookup yields CDR1 SQVTM and CDR2 ANQGSEA. The CDR3 consists of 14 residues. CDR3 loop: CSVDGGQGKGEQYF. The CDR3 DNA reads TGCAGCGTTGATGGGGGACAGGGGAAAGGCGAGCAGTACTTC.

The chain joins TRBV27 to TRBJ2-1, with 10 bases lining up with TRBD2. CDR3 length: 16 amino acids. The J segment lost 4 bases and the V segment lost 2 bases, leaving 5 bases of the junction unmatched. Per germline, CDR1 MNHEY and CDR2 SMNVEV (reference sequence). The CDR3: CASSLRRAGGYNEQFF. In DNA form, the CDR3 reads TGTGCCAGCAGTTTAAGGCGAGCGGGAGGGTACAATGAGCAGTTCTTC.

The gene calls are TRBV10-3 and TRBJ2-3, with 9 bases that match TRBD2. Germline V gene sequence: CDR1 ENHRY, CDR2 SYGVKD. The V and J ends lost 2 bases and 6 bases, in that order; junction bases with no gene match: 9. The CDR3 covers 16 residues. CDR3 loop: CAISERTSALRDTQYF. As DNA, the CDR3 is TGTGCCATCAGTGAGAGGACTAGCGCCTTGAGGGATACGCAGTATTTT.

The J gene is TRBJ1-5, the V gene TRBV19, with 8 bases identical to TRBD1. Germline V gives CDR1 LNHDA, CDR2 SQIVND (reference sequence). The length of the CDR3 is 14 residues. V lost 3 bases, J lost 5 bases, and 3 bases stayed unmatched. CDR3 nucleotides: TGTGCCAGTAGTATTGCAGGGGGCTATCAGCCCCAGCATTTT. Translating gives CASSIAGGYQPQHF. Together with reference TRBV19 and TRBJ1-5, the CDR3 gives the full variable domain: DGGITQSPKYLFRKEGQNVTLSCEQNLNHDAMYWYRQDPGQGLRLIYYSQIVNDFQKGDIAEGYSVSREKKESFPLTVTSAQKNPTAFYLCASSIAGGYQPQHFGDGTRLSIL.

Only a few counts were recorded for this clone. V is TRBV6-1 and J is TRBJ1-5; 9 bases map to TRBD1. CDR1 is MNHNS, CDR2 SASEGT, per germline. Trimming at V came to 1 base and at J to 6 bases, leaving 4 bases not matched to a gene. There are 15 residues in the CDR3. The CDR3 region has the DNA TGTGCCAGCAGTGAAGACAGGGGGCATGGTCAGCCCCAGCATTTT. As protein: CASSEDRGHGQPQHF.

V usage is TRBV3-1 (or the pseudogene TRBV3-2) and J usage is TRBJ2-2, with TRBD2 identical over 13 bases. CDR1 and CDR2 (germline): LGHDT, YNNKEL (reference sequence). The CDR3 is made up of 15 amino acids. J gave up 11 bases and V 4 bases, and 7 bases lay outside the gene matches. CDR3 loop: CASSLTSGGALELFF. DNA for the CDR3: TGTGCCAGCAGCCTAACTAGCGGGGGGGCACTAGAGCTGTTTTTT.

The gene calls are TRBV11-1 and TRBJ1-1, with D uncertain. In germline, CDR1 is SGHAT, CDR2 FQDESV (reference sequence). V lost 1 base and J 11 bases, leaving 11 bases between the germline ends. This CDR3 has 12 amino acids. CDR3 residues: CASSLVTGLAFF. CDR3 coding DNA: TGTGCCAGCAGCTTAGTGACGGGGTTGGCTTTCTTT. The full variable domain, with the rest looked up from reference TRBV11-1 and TRBJ1-1, is EAEVAQSPRYKITEKSQAVAFWCDPISGHATLYWYRQILGQGPELLVQFQDESVVDDSQLPKDRFSAERLKGVDSTLKIQPAELGDSAMYLCASSLVTGLAFFGQGTRLTVV.

The gene calls are TRBV6-1 and TRBJ2-7, with D maybe TRBD2 (7 bases). Germline lookup yields CDR1 MNHNS and CDR2 SASEGT. The CDR3 is 15 residues long. Trimming pared 6 bases from V and 3 bases from J, leaving 18 bases between. The chain's CDR3 is CASRIGGGRDYEQYV. In nucleotides, the CDR3 is TGTGCCAGCAGAATAGGGGGGGGCCGGGACTACGAGCAGTACGTC.

The sample holds one count of this clone. The germline gene is not matched at one end of the junction; a read error may be the cause. The J gene is TRBJ2-1, the V gene TRBV6-5; TRBD2 matches at 9 bases. The germline gives CDR1 MNHEY, CDR2 SVGAGI. The length of the CDR3 is 15 residues. The CDR3 DNA reads TGTGCCGGCAGGTCACGGACTAGCGCCTACAATGAGCAGTTCTTC. This encodes CAGRSRTSAYNEQFF.

This chain joins TRBV9 and TRBJ2-5; 10 bases agree with TRBD2. The CDR3 contains 16 residues. Germline V gene sequence: CDR1 SGDLS, CDR2 YYNGEE. With V trimmed by 1 base and J by 2 bases, 5 bases remained unmatched. This chain's CDR3 is CASSVSSSGSQETQYF. CDR3 nucleotides: TGTGCCAGCAGCGTAAGCTCTAGCGGGAGTCAAGAGACCCAGTACTTC.

DNA for the CDR3: TGCGCCAGCAAAGGGGTGGGGACAGCCTCTCTAGCTGGAAACACCATATATTTT. Residues: CASKGVGTASLAGNTIYF. J is TRBJ1-3 and V is TRBV10-2, with TRBD1 matching over 7 bases. V shed 7 bases and J 2 bases; nucleotides not matched to a gene: 17. Germline values: CDR1 WSHSY, CDR2 SAAADI. The CDR3 has 18 amino acids.

The chain recombines TRBV5-4 with TRBJ2-1; 11 bases line up with TRBD2. Germline values: CDR1 SGHNT, CDR2 YYREEE (reference sequence). J gave up 6 bases and V 2 bases, and 4 bases lay outside the gene matches. The CDR3 is 15 amino acids. In nucleotides, the CDR3 is TGTGCCAGCAGCTTAACTAGCGGGGGTATCAATGAGCAGTTCTTC. Its protein product is CASSLTSGGINEQFF.

This clone ranks as medium-sized. The gene calls are TRBV6-2 or TRBV6-3 and TRBJ2-7; perhaps TRBD2 as D (6 bases). V shed 2 bases and J shed 2 bases, with 16 bases lying between them. The CDR3 extends over 16 amino acids. Germline V gene sequence: CDR1 MNHEY, CDR2 SVGEGT. DNA for the CDR3: TGTGCCAGCAGTTACGGGGCGGGACCCACCCCCTACGAGCAGTACTTC. It is translated as CASSYGAGPTPYEQYF.

There are a few counts of this clone. This chain uses TRBV7-9 with TRBJ1-1; 8 positions agree with TRBD1. V lost 5 bases and J lost 3; bases outside the gene matches: 14. CDR1 SEHNR and CDR2 FQNEAQ come from the germline V gene (reference sequence). This CDR3 contains 17 residues. DNA for the CDR3: TGTGCCAGCAGCCCGCGGACAGGGTATGGGATTGACACTGAAGCTTTCTTT. Amino acid sequence: CASSPRTGYGIDTEAFF.

The V call is TRBV6-5, the J call TRBJ2-7; D possibly corresponds to TRBD2 (6 bases). V lost 5 bases, J lost 0 bases, and 11 bases lay in between. The CDR3 is made up of 14 amino acids. The germline V gene encodes CDR1 MNHEY and CDR2 SVGAGI. DNA for the CDR3: TGTGCCAGCAGTCCGCGGGGAGGCTCCTACGAGCAGTACTTC. It is translated as CASSPRGGSYEQYF.

The chain is built from TRBV4-1 and TRBJ2-1; TRBD2 agrees at 7 bases. CDR1 is MGHRA and CDR2 is YSYEKL in the germline V gene. The length of the CDR3 is 15 residues. V lost 1 base and J lost 7; bases outside the gene matches: 7. CDR3 sequence (DNA): TGCGCCAGCAGCCAAGGGGAGGGCCCTTTAAATGAGCAGTTCTTC. Translated: CASSQGEGPLNEQFF.

In this sample, this clone turned up a few times. The genes are TRBV25-1 and TRBJ2-1; TRBD1 agrees at 8 bases. The CDR3 length is 15 residues. Germline-derived CDR1 and CDR2 are MGHDK and SYGVNS. J was trimmed by 7 bases and V by 8 bases; bases with no gene match: 13. In DNA form, the CDR3 reads TGTGCCAGCGAGAGCAGGGGGCCTGGGCGGAATGAGCAGTTCTTC. Amino acids: CASESRGPGRNEQFF.

The V and J genes are TRBV20-1 and TRBJ1-1, with TRBD1 identical over 8 bases. Germline V gene sequence: CDR1 DFQATT, CDR2 SNEGSKA (reference sequence). Trimming at V came to 3 bases and at J to 2 bases, leaving 8 bases not matched to a gene. The CDR3 has 15 amino acids. CDR3 DNA sequence: TGCAGTGCTAGTAGGGGGGACAGGCGAAACACTGAAGCTTTCTTT. Translated, it gives CSASRGDRRNTEAFF.